Presented here are 19 T cell receptor beta chains from one specimen sequenced in a study of blood T cell repertoires in COVID-19. Sequencing used immunoSEQ multiplex PCR; TCRdb keeps in-frame clones, though not all of them. The sample lists 150,000 to 200,000 clones, around four fifths occurring once. Sequenced sample: peripheral blood. The receptors originated from a man in his fifties or sixties with COVID-19, enrolled during active disease.

This chain links TRBV30 with TRBJ2-1; a possible D gene is TRBD1 (5 bases). Trimming removed 2 bases from V and 4 bases from J, with 9 bases in between. Germline CDR1 GTSNPN, CDR2 SVGIG (reference sequence). The length of the CDR3 is 13 residues. CDR3 nucleotides: TGTGCCTGGAGTCCGGACACTTACAATGAGCAGTTCTTC. Amino acid sequence: CAWSPDTYNEQFF.

This clone was observed a single time. CDR3 coding DNA: TGCGCCAGCAGCTCCCTACAGGGCCGGACCTACGAGCAGTACTTC. This codes for CASSSLQGRTYEQYF. The V gene is TRBV5-1, the J gene TRBJ2-7; D is perhaps TRBD1 (6 bases). Trimming took off 3 bases at V and 2 bases at J, with 15 bases between the two ends. Germline CDR1 reads SGHRS; CDR2 reads YFSETQ. The CDR3 contains 15 residues. Looking up the rest from reference TRBV5-1 and TRBJ2-7 gives the full variable domain: KAGVTQTPRYLIKTRGQQVTLSCSPISGHRSVSWYQQTPGQGLQFLFEYFSETQRNKGNFPGRFSGRQFSNSRSEMNVSTLELGDSALYLCASSSLQGRTYEQYFGPGTRLTVT.

The chain recombines TRBV5-1 with TRBJ1-2; 9 bases are shared with TRBD1. The CDR3 has 14 amino acids. From germline, CDR1 is SGHRS and CDR2 YFSETQ. V lost 1 base to trimming and J lost 8 bases; unmatched junction nucleotides: 6. The CDR3 DNA sequence: TGCGCCAGCAGCTTGCTGGGACAGGGTTGGGGCTACACCTTC. Translation gives CASSLLGQGWGYTF.

V usage is TRBV23-1 and J usage is TRBJ2-7; tentatively, D is TRBD1 (6 bases). TRBV23-1 falls under the ORF class, with uncertain function. CDR3 length: 15 amino acids. Trimming removed 7 bases at V and 2 bases at J, with 18 bases between. CDR3 region: CASIVTGTLPYEQYF. DNA of the CDR3: TGCGCCAGCATCGTAACGGGGACACTCCCCTACGAGCAGTACTTC.

The V call is TRBV6-5, the J call TRBJ1-1; 7 nucleotides align to TRBD1. V shed 7 bases and J 3 bases; nucleotides not matched to a gene: 11. CDR1 MNHEY and CDR2 SVGAGI come from the germline V gene. The CDR3 sequence is 15 residues long. This CDR3 reads CASIPPDRAYTEAFF. Written as DNA, the CDR3 is TGTGCCAGCATCCCCCCAGACAGGGCCTACACTGAAGCTTTCTTT.

Only a few counts were recorded for this clone. The V gene is TRBV7-2, the J gene TRBJ1-1; D uncertain. V was pared by 7 bases and J by 1 base, with 16 bases between. CDR3 length equals 15 residues. Germline V CDR1 and CDR2: SGHTA, FQGNSA. The CDR3 DNA follows: TGTGCCAGCATCCGGGATCCCTTGGGGAACACTGAAGCTTTCTTT. Protein: CASIRDPLGNTEAFF.

This rearrangement joins TRBV27 to TRBJ2-7; the D gene is possibly TRBD2 (5 bases). Per the germline V gene, CDR1 is MNHEY and CDR2 is SMNVEV (reference sequence). The CDR3 runs to 17 residues. V gave up 5 bases and J gave up 2 bases, with 22 bases separating them. The CDR3 nucleotides read TGTGCCAGCAGTCCACGACAAACGGACTTTCGCCCCTACGAGCAGTACTTC. Amino acid sequence: CASSPRQTDFRPYEQYF.

The chain has TRBV9 and TRBJ2-2, with TRBD2 matching 10 bases. Germline V gives CDR1 SGDLS, CDR2 YYNGEE. The CDR3 extends over 16 amino acids. J lost 3 bases, V lost 0 bases, and 2 bases had no gene match. The CDR3 region has the DNA TGTGCCAGCAGCGTAGTAGCGGGAGGACACACCGGGGAGCTGTTTTTT. Amino acids: CASSVVAGGHTGELFF.

This chain connects TRBV5-1 to TRBJ2-5, with 7 nucleotides matching TRBD1. The J segment lost 1 base and the V segment lost 4 bases, leaving 10 bases of the junction unmatched. The CDR3 is made up of 16 amino acids. The germline V gene has CDR1 SGHRS and CDR2 YFSETQ. The CDR3 bases are TGCGCCAGCAGCGCAAGCGTAGGGGGCGTCCAAGAGACCCAGTACTTC. Amino acids: CASSASVGGVQETQYF.

This rearrangement joins TRBV5-1 to TRBJ2-7, with D tentatively TRBD1 (6 bases). CDR1 SGHRS and CDR2 YFSETQ come from the germline V gene. The CDR3 runs to 12 residues. V dropped 3 bases and J dropped 7 bases, with 11 bases sitting between them. DNA of the CDR3: TGCGCCAGCAGCTCGTATACAGGGGAGCAGTACTTC. This translates into CASSSYTGEQYF.

The J gene is TRBJ1-3, the V gene TRBV10-3; possibly TRBD1 for D (5 bases). The CDR3 has 13 residues. Trimming took off 7 bases at V and 9 bases at J, with 16 bases between the two ends. Germline V lookup: CDR1 ENHRY, CDR2 SYGVKD. The CDR3 coding sequence is TGTGCCATCAAACCCAGGGCTGAAGGCACCATATATTTT. Its protein is CAIKPRAEGTIYF.

This chain connects TRBV19 to TRBJ1-5; TRBD1 might be the D (6 bases). V lost 4 bases and J 7 bases, leaving 20 bases between the germline ends. The CDR3 consists of 16 residues. The germline gives CDR1 LNHDA, CDR2 SQIVND (reference sequence). CDR3 loop: CASSRKYRELGQPQHF. The CDR3, as DNA: TGTGCCAGTAGTAGAAAATACAGGGAGTTGGGCCAGCCCCAGCATTTT.

The sample holds one count of this clone. The rearrangement uses TRBV25-1 and TRBJ2-1; 8 positions agree with TRBD2. Germline V gene lookup returns CDR1 MGHDK and CDR2 SYGVNS. Trimming cost V 2 bases and J 4 bases; bases outside gene matches: 7. The CDR3 totals 16 residues. For the CDR3, the DNA is TGTGCCAGCAGTGAACGCATGGGCGGGAGGTACAATGAGCAGTTCTTC. It codes for CASSERMGGRYNEQFF.

The rearrangement joins TRBV4-1 to TRBJ2-1, with 7 bases that match TRBD1. This CDR3 has 16 amino acids. Germline trimming cut 0 bases from V and 9 bases from J; bases unmatched to any gene: 11. Germline CDR1 MGHRA, CDR2 YSYEKL. The CDR3 DNA reads TGCGCCAGCAGCCAAGATCAGAACAGGGGAAGGGGTGAGCAGTTCTTC. Protein sequence: CASSQDQNRGRGEQFF.

The rearrangement links TRBV14 to TRBJ1-1; TRBD1 might be the D (5 bases). The CDR3 loop spans 16 amino acids. Per the germline V gene, CDR1 is SGHDN and CDR2 is FVKESK. The ends were cut back, 2 bases at V and 1 base at J, with 14 bases in the middle. CDR3 bases: TGTGCCAGCAGCCAAATGGGGAAAGGGGCGAACACTGAAGCTTTCTTT. It yields the protein CASSQMGKGANTEAFF.

V usage is TRBV28 and J usage is TRBJ1-2; TRBD1 agrees at 9 bases. The CDR3 runs 16 residues. Germline CDR1 MDHEN, CDR2 SYDVKM. The trim removed 5 bases at V and 4 bases at J, leaving 11 bases unmatched. The CDR3, as DNA: TGTGCCAGCAGTCCCCCTCGACAGGGGGGGCCCTATGGCTACACCTTC. Amino acid sequence: CASSPPRQGGPYGYTF.

This chain uses TRBV3-1 (or the pseudogene TRBV3-2) with TRBJ1-6; 8 bases are a match to TRBD1. Germline CDR1 LGHDT, CDR2 YNNKEL (reference sequence). V gave up 4 bases and J gave up 9 bases; unmatched junction bases: 8. This CDR3 is 15 amino acids long. This chain's CDR3 is CASSPLGQGPSPLHF. CDR3 nucleotides: TGTGCCAGCAGCCCTCTTGGACAGGGACCTTCACCCCTCCACTTT.

As regards this clone: One end of the junction fails to match germline, which may point to a read error. The sample contains more than one DNA sequence encoding this CDR3. The chain couples TRBV27 to TRBJ1-1; D might be TRBD1 (5 bases). Germline V CDR1 and CDR2: MNHEY, SMNVEV (reference sequence). The CDR3 sequence is 11 residues long. The CDR3 DNA is TGTGCTAGCAGACAGCTGTCCGCCGCTTTCTTT. This translates into CASRQLSAAFF.

This chain joins TRBV5-4 and TRBJ1-6, with 8 positions matching TRBD1. Germline lookup yields CDR1 SGHNT and CDR2 YYREEE (reference sequence). The length of the CDR3 is 15 residues. J gave up 8 bases and V 0 bases, and 4 bases lay outside the gene matches. The CDR3, as DNA: TGTGCCAGCAGCTTGGACCAGGGGGCTTATTCACCCCTCCACTTT. Translating gives CASSLDQGAYSPLHF.